The 15 T cell receptor beta chains below all came from one sample that was sequenced in a study of OX40 agonist ivuxolimab in advanced cancers. Here immunoSEQ multiplex PCR was the method, and the copy in TCRdb shows in-frame clones only, minus some. The data contain more than 75,000 clones, roughly 84% of them singletons. The specimen comprised CD4+ or CD8+ T cells sorted from blood, sampled in a trial of the OX40 agonist ivuxolimab. The origin of the receptors is an adult with an advanced solid tumor such as melanoma, head and neck, liver or kidney cancer.

The gene calls are TRBV5-6 and TRBJ1-1, with unresolved D. The V gene's germline CDR1 is SGHDT and CDR2 YYEEEE. Trimming took off 0 bases at V and 6 bases at J, with 9 bases between the two ends. This CDR3 spans 13 amino acids. In nucleotides, the CDR3 is TGTGCCAGCAGCTTGGACAGATGGGCTGAAGCTTTCTTT. Its translation is CASSLDRWAEAFF. Full variable domain (missing parts from reference TRBV5-6 and TRBJ1-1): DAGVTQSPTHLIKTRGQQVTLRCSPKSGHDTVSWYQQALGQGPQFIFQYYEEEERQRGNFPDRFSGHQFPNYSSELNVNALLLGDSALYLCASSLDRWAEAFFGQGTRLTVV.

This chain links TRBV7-9 with TRBJ2-7; 7 nucleotides align to TRBD1. The CDR3 is 15 amino acids. The germline CDR1 and CDR2 sequences are SEHNR and FQNEAQ (reference sequence). Trimming cost V 5 bases and J 4 bases; bases outside gene matches: 11. CDR3 DNA: TGTGCCAGCAGCAACCCCCGACAGGGTGGGTACGAGCAGTACTTC. Protein: CASSNPRQGGYEQYF.

The J gene is TRBJ1-2, the V gene TRBV18; D gene ambiguous. Per the germline V gene, CDR1 is KGHSH and CDR2 is LQKENI. This CDR3 contains 17 residues. V was shortened by 2 bases and J by 5 bases, with 21 bases between the two germline ends. DNA for the CDR3: TGTGCCAGCTCACCAACAGTATTGGGCGGTGAAGGGTATGGCTACACCTTC. Protein: CASSPTVLGGEGYGYTF.

The chain joins TRBV5-1 to TRBJ2-3, with 12 nucleotides matching TRBD2. CDR3 length equals 16 residues. With 4 bases clipped from V and 3 bases from J, the junction kept 6 bases outside the gene matches. From germline, CDR1 is SGHRS and CDR2 YFSETQ. DNA for the CDR3: TGCGCCAGCAGCAGCACTAGCGGGGGGATGACAGATACGCAGTATTTT. It specifies CASSSTSGGMTDTQYF.

V is TRBV6-6 and J is TRBJ1-5, with no clear D. CDR1 is MNHNY, CDR2 SVGAGI, per germline (reference sequence). The CDR3 length is 14 residues. Trimming took 2 bases from V and 0 from J, leaving 5 bases between them. The CDR3 DNA sequence: TGTGCCAGCAGTTACCGATATAGCAATCAGCCCCAGCATTTT. Protein sequence: CASSYRYSNQPQHF.

The chain couples TRBV6-5 to TRBJ2-7, with TRBD1 matching 9 bases. The CDR3 spans 14 residues. V trimming: 1 base; J trimming: 9 bases; junction bases outside the gene matches: 7. The germline V gene has CDR1 MNHEY and CDR2 SVGAGI. The CDR3 reads CASSYWGQGGLQYF. DNA of the CDR3: TGTGCCAGCAGTTACTGGGGACAGGGTGGCCTGCAGTACTTC.

The chain combines TRBV7-2 with TRBJ2-1; D unclear. The CDR3 length is 14 residues. Germline assignment: CDR1 SGHTA and CDR2 FQGNSA. Trimming pared 5 bases from V and 5 bases from J, leaving 13 bases between. CDR3 sequence: CASSPGPEHNEQFF. CDR3 DNA: TGTGCCAGCAGCCCCGGACCAGAACACAATGAGCAGTTCTTC.

This rearrangement joins TRBV28 to TRBJ2-2; 8 bases agree with TRBD2. The CDR3 has 15 residues. V lost 2 bases, J lost 5 bases, and 4 bases stayed unmatched. Germline V lookup: CDR1 MDHEN, CDR2 SYDVKM. The DNA of the CDR3 is TGTGCCAGCAGTTTACGGGGGGGCTTAACCGGGGAGCTGTTTTTT. This sequence encodes CASSLRGGLTGELFF.

CDR3 nucleotide sequence: TGCGCCAGCAGGGGGGGACACATAGCCAAAAACATTCAGTACTTC. Translating it yields CASRGGHIAKNIQYF. V usage is TRBV10-1 and J usage is TRBJ2-4; the D gene could be TRBD1 or TRBD2 (6 bases each). Germline loops: CDR1 WNHNN, CDR2 SYGVQD (reference sequence). Trimming removed 6 bases at V and 0 bases at J, with 12 bases between. CDR3 length equals 15 residues.

The J gene is TRBJ1-2, the V gene TRBV11-1; possible D gene TRBD1, 5 bases. The CDR3 has 14 residues. The V gene lost 3 bases and the J gene lost 6 bases, with 14 bases spanning the gap. CDR1 SGHAT and CDR2 FQDESV come from the germline V gene (reference sequence). In DNA form, the CDR3 reads TGTGCCAGCAGCTTTAAGGGGATTCCCAATGGCTACACCTTC. This gives the protein CASSFKGIPNGYTF. The full variable domain, with the rest looked up from reference TRBV11-1 and TRBJ1-2, is EAEVAQSPRYKITEKSQAVAFWCDPISGHATLYWYRQILGQGPELLVQFQDESVVDDSQLPKDRFSAERLKGVDSTLKIQPAELGDSAMYLCASSFKGIPNGYTFGSGTRLTVV.

V gene TRBV7-8 combines with J gene TRBJ2-1, with D hard to call. The CDR3 has 12 residues. Trimming removed 1 base from V and 4 bases from J, with 2 bases in between. CDR1 is SGHVS, CDR2 FQNEAQ, per germline. The CDR3 sequence is CASSLGYNEQFF. In nucleotides, the CDR3 is TGTGCCAGCAGCTTAGGGTACAATGAGCAGTTCTTC.

The chain carries TRBV10-2 and TRBJ1-1; D is ambiguous. V was clipped by 6 bases and J by 4 bases, with 3 bases between them. The germline gives CDR1 WSHSY, CDR2 SAAADI. There are 10 residues in the CDR3. The CDR3 region is CASRGTEAFF. DNA of the CDR3: TGCGCCAGCAGAGGCACTGAAGCTTTCTTT.

The gene calls are TRBV5-4 and TRBJ1-2; D unclear. V was clipped by 0 bases and J by 9 bases, with 12 bases between them. The CDR3 is 13 residues long. CDR1 and CDR2 from the germline V gene are SGHNT and YYREEE (reference sequence). This chain's CDR3 is CASSLGVAGSYTF. DNA of the CDR3: TGTGCCAGCAGCTTGGGGGTAGCCGGAAGCTACACCTTC.

The chain uses TRBV30 and TRBJ2-7; D may be TRBD2 (8 bases). This CDR3 has 13 residues. Deletions cut 4 bases from V and 5 bases from J, with 15 bases between. Germline CDR1 GTSNPN, CDR2 SVGIG (reference sequence). For the CDR3, the DNA is TGTGCCTGGAACGGGAGGGGGCCGCACGAGCAGTACTTC. Amino acid sequence: CAWNGRGPHEQYF.

Here the CDR3 DNA reads TGTGCCAGCCGTAGACTCGACTTGAACACTGAAGCTTTCTTT. Its translation: CASRRLDLNTEAFF. V is TRBV27 and J is TRBJ1-1; no definite D call. CDR3 size: 14 residues. The germline CDR1 and CDR2 sequences are MNHEY and SMNVEV (reference sequence). Deletions cut 8 bases from V and 0 bases from J, with 13 bases between.